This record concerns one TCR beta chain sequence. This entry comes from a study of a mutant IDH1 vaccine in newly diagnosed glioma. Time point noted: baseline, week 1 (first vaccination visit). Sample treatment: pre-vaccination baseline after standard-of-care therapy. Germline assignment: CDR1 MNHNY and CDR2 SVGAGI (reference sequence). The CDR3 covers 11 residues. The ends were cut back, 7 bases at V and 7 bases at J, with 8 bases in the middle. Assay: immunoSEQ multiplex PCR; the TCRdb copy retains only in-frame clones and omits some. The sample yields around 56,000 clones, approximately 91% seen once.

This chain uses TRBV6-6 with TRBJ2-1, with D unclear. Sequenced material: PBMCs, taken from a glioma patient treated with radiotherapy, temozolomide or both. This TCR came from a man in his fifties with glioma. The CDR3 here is CASTVQNEQFF. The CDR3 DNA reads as TGTGCCAGCACCGTCCAAAATGAGCAGTTCTTC.